One sample yielded the 21 T cell receptor beta chains listed below, sequenced in a study of T cell responses to AZD1222 COVID-19 vaccine. Assay used: immunoSEQ multiplex PCR; TCRdb lists only in-frame clones, some missing. The sample includes nearly 95,000 clones, 80% to 90% seen only once; the top ten take roughly 2.7%. Sequencing was performed on peripheral blood, taken 28 days after the second AZD1222 dose. The receptor set was obtained from an adult who received the AZD1222 COVID-19 vaccine.

The V call is TRBV5-6, the J call TRBJ2-2, with unresolved D. The CDR3 sequence is 14 residues long. V lost 7 bases to trimming and J lost 3 bases, with 13 bases between them. The germline V gene has CDR1 SGHDT and CDR2 YYEEEE. The CDR3 DNA reads as TGTGCCAGCTATCAGTTTTGGTACACCGGGGAGCTGTTTTTT. Its protein product is CASYQFWYTGELFF.

The gene calls are TRBV13 and TRBJ2-7; 7 bases match TRBD2. This CDR3 has 13 amino acids. V lost 2 bases and J lost 2; bases outside the gene matches: 0. Germline V gene data show CDR1 as PRHDT and CDR2 as FYEKMQ (reference sequence). DNA for the CDR3: TGTGCCAGCAGCTTAAGCGGGGCCTACGAGCAGTACTTC. Its translation is CASSLSGAYEQYF.

The chain uses TRBV15 and TRBJ1-1, with TRBD1 matching over 8 bases. This CDR3 has 14 amino acids. Per the germline V gene, CDR1 is LNHNV and CDR2 is YYDKDF (reference sequence). The junction had 3 bases not matched to a gene; V was cut back by 1 base and J by 5 bases. CDR3 coding DNA: TGTGCCACCAGCAGAGCCCACAGGGGGACTGAAGCTTTCTTT. Its translation: CATSRAHRGTEAFF.

V is TRBV3-1 (or the pseudogene TRBV3-2) and J is TRBJ1-3; unclear D gene. Trimming took off 1 base at V and 2 bases at J, with 9 bases between the two ends. Germline lookup yields CDR1 LGHDT and CDR2 YNNKEL (reference sequence). The CDR3 is 15 residues long. CDR3 nucleotides: TGTGCCAGCAGCCAAGTAGACGGAGCTGGAAACACCATATATTTT. Its translation is CASSQVDGAGNTIYF.

This chain joins TRBV29-1 and TRBJ2-3; D perhaps matches TRBD1 (6 bases). There are 14 residues in the CDR3. Germline V gene data show CDR1 as SQVTM and CDR2 as ANQGSEA. Trimming removed 6 bases at V and 5 bases at J, with 18 bases between. Here the CDR3 reads CSVEGDGVEDTQYF. The DNA for the CDR3 is TGCAGCGTAGAGGGGGATGGAGTAGAAGATACGCAGTATTTT.

The chain joins TRBV4-1 to TRBJ1-1; TRBD1 is a possible D gene (5 bases). Trimming stripped 0 bases from V and 3 bases from J, with 14 bases between. The CDR3 is made up of 16 amino acids. Germline V gene sequence: CDR1 MGHRA, CDR2 YSYEKL. DNA for the CDR3: TGCGCCAGCAGCCAAGATTCGGCCAGGGAGTACACTGAAGCTTTCTTT. Its translation is CASSQDSAREYTEAFF.

This chain uses TRBV18 with TRBJ2-5; D unclear. CDR1 is KGHSH, CDR2 LQKENI, per germline. The CDR3 length is 12 residues. V lost 4 bases to trimming and J lost 2 bases, with 5 bases between them. CDR3 in amino acids: CASSRQQETQYF. The CDR3 DNA is TGTGCCAGCTCACGGCAGCAAGAGACCCAGTACTTC.

This chain links TRBV11-2 with TRBJ2-7, with D maybe TRBD1 (5 bases). Germline V gives CDR1 SGHAT, CDR2 FQNNGV. Trimming left V 4 bases short and J 7 bases short, with 8 bases between. The CDR3 loop spans 11 amino acids. The CDR3: CASSSYREQYF. The DNA for the CDR3 is TGTGCCAGCAGCTCCTACAGGGAGCAGTACTTC.

This clone was seen just once. This sequence joins TRBV24-1 and TRBJ2-3; 9 bases map to TRBD1. Germline V gene sequence: CDR1 KGHDR, CDR2 SFDVKD. V gave up 2 bases and J gave up 7 bases; unmatched junction bases: 9. The CDR3 spans 16 residues. For the CDR3, the DNA is TGTGCCACCAGTGATTCGGGACAGGGTCCCGGTAATACGCAGTATTTT. This translates into CATSDSGQGPGNTQYF.

The rearrangement links TRBV5-1 to TRBJ2-5, with D tentatively TRBD2 (6 bases). Per the germline V gene, CDR1 is SGHRS and CDR2 is YFSETQ. Trimming cost V 3 bases and J 2 bases, with 11 bases left between them. The CDR3 extends over 14 amino acids. This CDR3 is CASSSGTVQETQYF. The CDR3, as DNA: TGCGCCAGCAGCTCTGGGACTGTTCAAGAGACCCAGTACTTC.

This sequence joins TRBV28 and TRBJ2-7; TRBD2 agrees at 16 bases. Per germline, CDR1 MDHEN and CDR2 SYDVKM. J was trimmed by 5 bases and V by 5 bases; bases with no gene match: 6. This CDR3 is 16 amino acids long. CDR3 sequence reads: CASSGTSGRDFDEQYF. Written as DNA, the CDR3 is TGTGCCAGCAGTGGGACTAGCGGGAGGGACTTTGACGAGCAGTACTTC. Using reference TRBV28 and TRBJ2-7 for the parts outside the CDR3, the full variable domain is DVKVTQSSRYLVKRTGEKVFLECVQDMDHENMFWYRQDPGLGLRLIYFSYDVKMKEKGDIPEGYSVSREKKERFSLILESASTNQTSMYLCASSGTSGRDFDEQYFGPGTRLTVT.

This clone occurred once. This rearrangement joins TRBV5-5 to TRBJ2-3, with D perhaps matching TRBD2 (5 bases). V was clipped by 7 bases and J by 1 base, with 10 bases between them. Germline V gives CDR1 SGHKS, CDR2 YYEKEE (reference sequence). This CDR3 spans 13 amino acids. This chain's CDR3 is CASLHGGTDTQYF. The DNA for the CDR3 is TGTGCCAGCCTCCACGGGGGCACAGATACGCAGTATTTT.

V usage is TRBV7-3 and J usage is TRBJ2-1, with D tentatively TRBD1 (5 bases). Trimming took off 4 bases at V and 0 bases at J, with 10 bases between the two ends. Germline V gene sequence: CDR1 SGHTA, CDR2 FQGTGA. The CDR3 sequence is 15 residues long. The CDR3 coding sequence is TGTGCCAGCAGCTCCGACAGTAGCTCCTACAATGAGCAGTTCTTC. This translates into CASSSDSSSYNEQFF. The complete variable domain, with remaining parts taken from reference TRBV7-3 and TRBJ2-1, reads GAGVSQTPSNKVTEKGKYVELRCDPISGHTALYWYRQSLGQGPEFLIYFQGTGAADDSGLPNDRFFAVRPEGSVSTLKIQRTERGDSAVYLCASSSDSSSYNEQFFGPGTRLTVL.

The chain is built from TRBV5-5 and TRBJ2-3; TRBD2 aligns across 11 bases. The CDR3 has 17 amino acids. Germline lookup yields CDR1 SGHKS and CDR2 YYEKEE (reference sequence). The junction had 9 bases not matched to a gene; V was cut back by 2 bases and J by 4 bases. The CDR3 here is CASSFEQTSGSSDTQYF. In DNA form, the CDR3 reads TGTGCCAGCAGCTTTGAACAAACTAGCGGGAGCTCAGATACGCAGTATTTT.

V is TRBV9 and J is TRBJ2-3; no firm D call. Per the germline V gene, CDR1 is SGDLS and CDR2 is YYNGEE. The CDR3 has 13 amino acids. V dropped 0 bases and J dropped 0 bases, with 2 bases sitting between them. CDR3 coding DNA: TGTGCCAGCAGCGTAGACAGCACAGATACGCAGTATTTT. Its translation: CASSVDSTDTQYF.

The chain recombines TRBV5-4 with TRBJ2-2; TRBD1 matches 8 bases. Germline V gene lookup returns CDR1 SGHNT and CDR2 YYREEE (reference sequence). With V trimmed by 4 bases and J by 6 bases, 11 bases remained unmatched. This CDR3 spans 16 amino acids. CDR3 loop: CASSPVSRTGPGELFF. In nucleotides, the CDR3 is TGTGCCAGCAGCCCGGTTTCGAGGACAGGGCCCGGGGAGCTGTTTTTT.

The chain joins TRBV19 to TRBJ2-5, with 11 bases matching TRBD2. This CDR3 is built from 14 residues. The ends lost 5 bases at V and 12 bases at J; junction bases unmatched: 11. Germline assignment: CDR1 LNHDA and CDR2 SQIVND (reference sequence). CDR3 nucleotide sequence: TGTGCCAGTAGTTTCTCTAGCGGGGGGCCGCCAGAGTACTTC. Translated: CASSFSSGGPPEYF. Based on the CDR3 plus reference TRBV19 and TRBJ2-5, the full variable domain is DGGITQSPKYLFRKEGQNVTLSCEQNLNHDAMYWYRQDPGQGLRLIYYSQIVNDFQKGDIAEGYSVSREKKESFPLTVTSAQKNPTAFYLCASSFSSGGPPEYFGPGTRLLVL.

The V and J genes are TRBV27 and TRBJ2-7; weak D call: TRBD2 (6 bases). The V gene lost 5 bases and the J gene lost 4 bases, with 21 bases spanning the gap. The CDR3 has 16 amino acids. CDR1 is MNHEY and CDR2 is SMNVEV in the germline V gene (reference sequence). As DNA, the CDR3 is TGTGCCAGCAGTACGGGAGTGCGTCTAACACCGTACGAGCAGTACTTC. Its translation: CASSTGVRLTPYEQYF.

The rearrangement links TRBV12-3 or TRBV12-4 to TRBJ1-3; D unclear. There are 13 residues in the CDR3. Trimming took 7 bases from V and 0 from J, leaving 7 bases between them. The CDR3 region has the DNA TGTGCCAGCACCCCAACCTCTGGAAACACCATATATTTT. Protein sequence: CASTPTSGNTIYF.

The chain joins TRBV7-9 to TRBJ1-3; no clear D. Germline lookup yields CDR1 SEHNR and CDR2 FQNEAQ (reference sequence). The CDR3 consists of 16 residues. The ends were cut back, 1 base at V and 0 bases at J, with 10 bases in the middle. Here the CDR3 reads CASSLVGTASGNTIYF. The CDR3 bases are TGTGCCAGCAGCTTAGTGGGCACGGCCTCTGGAAACACCATATATTTT.

This rearrangement joins TRBV7-9 to TRBJ2-3; D is perhaps TRBD2 (6 bases). Trimming pared 0 bases from V and 5 bases from J, leaving 12 bases between. Germline assignment: CDR1 SEHNR and CDR2 FQNEAQ (reference sequence). The CDR3 is 15 residues long. This CDR3 reads CASSLAGGIGDTQYF. The DNA for the CDR3 is TGTGCCAGCAGCTTAGCCGGCGGGATTGGAGATACGCAGTATTTT.